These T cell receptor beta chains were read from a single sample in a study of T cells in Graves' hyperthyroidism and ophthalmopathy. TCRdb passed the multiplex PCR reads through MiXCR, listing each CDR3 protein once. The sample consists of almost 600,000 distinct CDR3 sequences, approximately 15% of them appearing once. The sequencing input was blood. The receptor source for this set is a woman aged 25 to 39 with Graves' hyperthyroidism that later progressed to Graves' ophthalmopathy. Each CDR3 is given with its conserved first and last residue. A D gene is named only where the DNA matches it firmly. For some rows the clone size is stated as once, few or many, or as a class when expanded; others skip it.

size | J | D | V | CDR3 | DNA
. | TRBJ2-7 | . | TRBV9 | CASSPDSVHEQYF | TGTGCCAGCAGCCCAGATAGTGTCCACGAGCAGTACTTC
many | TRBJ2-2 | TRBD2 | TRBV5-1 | CASSLAGTSGLTGELFF | TGCGCCAGCAGCTTGGCTGGGACTAGCGGACTGACCGGGGAGCTGTTTTTT
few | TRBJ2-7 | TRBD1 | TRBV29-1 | CSVAGGQVLSYEQYF | TGCAGCGTTGCAGGGGGACAGGTGCTCTCCTACGAGCAGTACTTC
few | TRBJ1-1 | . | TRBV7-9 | CASSLVEGGAFF | TGTGCCAGCAGCTTAGTTGAGGGCGGAGCTTTCTTT
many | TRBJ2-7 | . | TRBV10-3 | CATGLGEVAYEQYF | TGTGCCACCGGGTTGGGGGAGGTCGCCTACGAGCAGTACTTC
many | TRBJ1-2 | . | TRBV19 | CASSIDETVLSYGYTF | TGTGCCAGTAGTATAGATGAAACAGTGCTCTCCTATGGCTACACCTTC
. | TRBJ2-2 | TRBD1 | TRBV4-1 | CASSQGTGGPGELFF | TGCGCCAGCAGCCAAGGGACAGGGGGGCCCGGGGAGCTGTTTTTT
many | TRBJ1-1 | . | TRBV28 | CASTSDRIEAFF | TGTGCCAGCACAAGTGACCGAATTGAAGCTTTCTTT
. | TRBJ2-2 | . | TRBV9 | CASTPRAGDLNTGELFF | TGTGCCAGCACCCCCCGGGCAGGCGACTTAAACACCGGGGAGCTGTTTTTT
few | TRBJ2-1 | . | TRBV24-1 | CATSDSGIYNEQFF | TGTGCCACCAGTGATTCCGGGATCTACAATGAGCAGTTCTTC
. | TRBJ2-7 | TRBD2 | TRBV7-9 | CATLAGAYEQYF | TGTGCCACCTTGGCGGGAGCCTACGAGCAGTACTTC
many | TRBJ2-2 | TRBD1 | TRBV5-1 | CASSPRTGVHTGELFF | TGCGCCAGCAGCCCCCGGACAGGGGTCCACACCGGGGAGCTGTTTTTT
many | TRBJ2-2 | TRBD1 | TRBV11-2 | CASRRTGEDTGELFF | TGTGCCAGCAGAAGGACAGGGGAGGACACCGGGGAGCTGTTTTTT
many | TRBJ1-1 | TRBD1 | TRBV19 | CAVRGYTEAFF | TGTGCCGTCAGGGGGTACACTGAAGCTTTCTTT
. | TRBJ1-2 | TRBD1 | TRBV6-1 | CASSLLGQYYGYTF | TGTGCCAGCAGTCTTTTGGGACAGTACTATGGCTACACCTTC
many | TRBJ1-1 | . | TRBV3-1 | CASTRGGSGAFF | TGTGCCAGCACCCGGGGGGGGTCGGGAGCTTTCTTT
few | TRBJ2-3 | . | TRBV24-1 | CATSNGITDTQYF | TGTGCCACCAGTAACGGAATCACAGATACGCAGTATTTT
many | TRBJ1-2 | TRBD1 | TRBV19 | CASSVSTGTGGYGYTF | TGTGCCAGTAGTGTATCCACCGGGACAGGGGGCTATGGCTACACCTTC
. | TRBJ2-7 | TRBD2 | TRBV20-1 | CSAPISGSINEQYF | TGCAGTGCCCCCATTAGCGGGAGTATTAACGAGCAGTACTTC
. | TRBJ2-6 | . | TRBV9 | CASSDRSGANVLTF | TGTGCCAGCAGCGACCGCTCTGGGGCCAACGTCCTGACTTTC
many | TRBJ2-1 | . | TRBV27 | CASSPLRAERNNEQFF | TGTGCCAGCAGTCCTCTCCGGGCAGAAAGGAACAATGAGCAGTTCTTC
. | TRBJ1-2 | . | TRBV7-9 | CASSYTTPGSLDGYTF | TGTGCCAGCAGCTACACCACCCCAGGGAGCCTGGATGGCTACACCTTC
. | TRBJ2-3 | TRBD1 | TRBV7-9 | CASRRQGTTDTQYF | TGTGCCAGTCGAAGACAGGGGACTACAGATACGCAGTATTTT
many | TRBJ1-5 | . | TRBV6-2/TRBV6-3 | CASRDRTAQHF | TGTGCCAGCAGAGATCGAACGGCCCAGCATTTT
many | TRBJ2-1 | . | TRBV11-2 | CASSSRQTGRTQHEQFF | TGTGCCAGCAGCTCCCGACAGACAGGCCGAACACAGCATGAGCAGTTCTTC
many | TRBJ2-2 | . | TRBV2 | CAIAGQRGTGELFF | TGTGCCATAGCGGGCCAGAGGGGGACCGGGGAGCTGTTTTTT
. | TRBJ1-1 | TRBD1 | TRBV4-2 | CASSHGTGSMNTEAFF | TGTGCCAGCAGCCATGGGACAGGGTCTATGAACACTGAAGCTTTCTTT
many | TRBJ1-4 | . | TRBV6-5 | CASSYRTVFNEKLFF | TGTGCCAGCAGTTACCGGACAGTTTTTAATGAAAAACTGTTTTTT
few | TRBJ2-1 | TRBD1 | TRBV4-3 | CASSQVQGAYRSYNEQFF | TGCGCCAGCAGCCAAGTCCAGGGGGCATATCGATCCTACAATGAGCAGTTCTTC
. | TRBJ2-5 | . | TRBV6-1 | CASSEAWGTQETQYF | TGTGCCAGCAGTGAAGCGTGGGGAACCCAAGAGACCCAGTACTTC
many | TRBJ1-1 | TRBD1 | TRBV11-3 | CASSQIDRGRAFF | TGTGCCAGCAGCCAAATAGACAGGGGACGAGCTTTCTTT
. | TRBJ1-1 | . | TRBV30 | CACGLFRVGPEALF | TGTGCCTGCGGATTATTCAGGGTAGGGCCTGAAGCTCTCTTT
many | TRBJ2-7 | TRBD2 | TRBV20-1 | CSAFTSGYGYEQYF | TGCAGTGCTTTTACTAGCGGGTATGGCTACGAGCAGTACTTC
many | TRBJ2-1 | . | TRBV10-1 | CASSEQVGVEQFF | TGCGCCAGCAGTGAACAGGTGGGCGTTGAGCAGTTCTTC
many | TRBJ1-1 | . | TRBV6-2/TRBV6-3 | CASRRTALARDTEAFF | TGTGCCAGCAGACGGACAGCCCTGGCGAGGGACACTGAAGCTTTCTTT
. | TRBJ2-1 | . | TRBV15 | CATSRDRPNEQFF | TGTGCCACCAGCAGAGATCGGCCGAATGAGCAGTTCTTC
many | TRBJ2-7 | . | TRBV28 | CASSLRGNSYEQYF | TGTGCCAGCAGTTTAAGGGGAAACTCCTACGAGCAGTACTTC
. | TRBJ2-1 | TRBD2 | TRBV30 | CAWSALSGGTSYNEQFF | TGTGCCTGGAGTGCACTAAGCGGGGGTACTTCCTACAATGAGCAGTTCTTC
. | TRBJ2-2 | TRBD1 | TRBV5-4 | CASSSGTGGAINEKLFF | TGTGCCAGCAGCTCGGGGACAGGGGGCGCGATAAATGAAAAGCTGTTTTTT
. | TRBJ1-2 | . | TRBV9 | CASSGQIAGTDYGYTF | TGTGCCAGCAGCGGACAAATTGCCGGGACTGACTATGGCTACACCTTC
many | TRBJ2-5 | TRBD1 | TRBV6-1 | CASSERGPQETQYF | TGTGCCAGCAGTGAAAGGGGGCCCCAAGAGACCCAGTACTTC
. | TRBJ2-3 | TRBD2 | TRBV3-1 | CASSQTGASGTDTQYF | TGTGCCAGCAGCCAGACGGGGGCTAGCGGGACAGATACGCAGTATTTT
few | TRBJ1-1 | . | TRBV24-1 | CATRTMNTEAFF | TGTGCCACCAGGACGATGAACACTGAAGCTTTCTTT
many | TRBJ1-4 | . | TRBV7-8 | CASSLIGQAATNEKLFF | TGTGCCAGCAGCTTAATCGGTCAGGCAGCAACTAATGAAAAACTGTTTTTT
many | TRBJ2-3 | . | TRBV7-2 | CASSGRDFDQYTDTQYF | TGTGCCAGCAGCGGCCGGGACTTCGACCAATACACAGATACGCAGTATTTT
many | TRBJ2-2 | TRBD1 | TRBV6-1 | CASSGQGGRLSTGELFF | TGTGCCAGCAGCGGACAGGGTGGGAGGCTGTCCACCGGGGAGCTGTTTTTT
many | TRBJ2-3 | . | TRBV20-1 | CSAIHITTGGDTQYF | TGCAGTGCTATCCATATCACCACCGGTGGGGATACGCAGTATTTT
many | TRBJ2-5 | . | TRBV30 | CAWSVLHGLAQYF | TGTGCCTGGAGTGTACTCCACGGATTGGCCCAGTACTTC
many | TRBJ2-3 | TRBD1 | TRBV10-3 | CATWDRGGDTQYF | TGTGCCACCTGGGACAGGGGAGGAGATACGCAGTATTTT
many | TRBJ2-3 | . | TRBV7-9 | CASSDWGDTQYF | TGTGCCAGCAGTGACTGGGGAGATACGCAGTATTTT
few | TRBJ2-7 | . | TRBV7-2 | CASSLVGDTSYEQYF | TGTGCCAGCAGCTTAGTGGGAGACACCTCCTACGAGCAGTACTTC
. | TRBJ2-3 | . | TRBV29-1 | CSVETLRGTDTQYF | TGCAGCGTTGAGACCTTGAGGGGCACAGATACGCAGTATTTT
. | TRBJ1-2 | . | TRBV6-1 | CASTTSLAPIYGYTF | TGTGCCAGCACCACCTCCTTAGCCCCTATCTATGGCTACACCTTC
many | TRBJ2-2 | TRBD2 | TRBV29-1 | CSAGLGGELFF | TGCAGCGCCGGACTAGGCGGGGAGCTGTTTTTT